The 26 T cell receptor beta chains reported below all come from one sample, sequenced in a study of blood T cell repertoires in COVID-19. This table comes from immunoSEQ multiplex PCR, and its TCRdb copy is limited to in-frame clones, with some not included. Counted here are approximately 260,000 clones, roughly 80% occurring once; the ten biggest clones make up 3% to 4%. Sequences were obtained from peripheral blood. These receptor sequences come from a woman in her forties with active or convalescent COVID-19.

The V call is TRBV6-6, the J call TRBJ1-4; a possible D gene is TRBD1 (6 bases). The germline CDR1 and CDR2 sequences are MNHNY and SVGAGI (reference sequence). The ends were cut back, 3 bases at V and 7 bases at J, with 12 bases in the middle. The CDR3 loop spans 14 amino acids. The CDR3 is CASSYDRRSEKLFF. For the CDR3, the DNA is TGTGCCAGCAGTTATGACAGGAGGAGTGAAAAACTGTTTTTT.

The chain is built from TRBV5-4 and TRBJ1-2, with TRBD1 matching 9 bases. Looked up from germline, CDR1 is SGHNT and CDR2 is YYREEE (reference sequence). Losses at the gene ends were 4 bases for V and 4 bases for J; bases not matched to a gene: 2. The CDR3 has 13 amino acids. The CDR3 DNA follows: TGTGCCAGCAGCAAGGACAGGGGCTATGGCTACACCTTC. This translates into CASSKDRGYGYTF.

The J gene is TRBJ1-1, the V gene TRBV7-3, with unresolved D. Per germline, CDR1 SGHTA and CDR2 FQGTGA. The CDR3 contains 15 residues. V was shortened by 0 bases and J by 1 base, with 9 bases between the two germline ends. CDR3 nucleotide sequence: TGTGCCAGCAGCTTAACGAGGCAGACGAACACTGAAGCTTTCTTT. Its translation is CASSLTRQTNTEAFF. The full variable domain, with the rest looked up from reference TRBV7-3 and TRBJ1-1, is GAGVSQTPSNKVTEKGKYVELRCDPISGHTALYWYRQSLGQGPEFLIYFQGTGAADDSGLPNDRFFAVRPEGSVSTLKIQRTERGDSAVYLCASSLTRQTNTEAFFGQGTRLTVV.

The chain uses TRBV5-8 and TRBJ1-2; TRBD1 matches at 9 bases. The CDR3 extends over 20 amino acids. The germline V gene has CDR1 SGHTS and CDR2 YDEGEE. The V segment lost 2 bases and the J segment 6 bases; nucleotides outside the gene matches: 23. The CDR3 here is CASSFRGQGMEGTLIHGYTF. CDR3 in DNA: TGTGCCAGCAGCTTCCGTGGACAGGGGATGGAGGGAACTCTGATTCATGGCTACACCTTC.

This clone came up a few times. The chain recombines TRBV7-9 with TRBJ2-5, with D possibly being TRBD2 (6 bases). The germline V gene has CDR1 SEHNR and CDR2 FQNEAQ (reference sequence). This CDR3 has 14 residues. Trimming removed 0 bases from V and 5 bases from J, with 10 bases in between. The CDR3 sequence: CASSLASGRETQYF. For the CDR3, the DNA is TGTGCCAGCAGCTTAGCGTCGGGGAGGGAGACCCAGTACTTC.

A single count supports this clone. J is TRBJ2-5 and V is TRBV7-9; tentative D call: TRBD1 (6 bases). Per germline, CDR1 SEHNR and CDR2 FQNEAQ (reference sequence). Trimming removed 5 bases at V and 2 bases at J, with 15 bases between. The CDR3 has 15 residues. In DNA, the CDR3 is TGTGCCAGCAGCCCCGTATTGGGACAACAAGAGACCCAGTACTTC. Translating gives CASSPVLGQQETQYF. Filled out from reference TRBV7-9 and TRBJ2-5, the complete variable domain reads DTGVSQNPRHKITKRGQNVTFRCDPISEHNRLYWYRQTLGQGPEFLTYFQNEAQLEKSRLLSDRFSAERPKGSFSTLEIQRTEQGDSAMYLCASSPVLGQQETQYFGPGTRLLVL.

The CDR3 loop is CASSLTGDSNQPQHF. For the CDR3, the DNA is TGTGCCAGCAGTTTGACGGGTGATAGCAATCAGCCCCAGCATTTT. The chain recombines TRBV28 with TRBJ1-5; unclear D gene. The germline CDR1 and CDR2 sequences are MDHEN and SYDVKM. The length of the CDR3 is 15 residues. V gave up 3 bases and J gave up 0 bases, with 9 bases separating them.

V gene TRBV29-1 combines with J gene TRBJ1-4; 11 nucleotides align to TRBD1. The CDR3 runs 15 residues. J gave up 7 bases and V 4 bases, and 8 bases lay outside the gene matches. CDR1 and CDR2 (germline): SQVTM, ANQGSEA. CDR3 region: CSVVGQGARGEKLFF. CDR3 nucleotides: TGCAGCGTTGTCGGACAGGGGGCGCGGGGTGAAAAACTGTTTTTT. Using reference TRBV29-1 and TRBJ1-4 for the parts outside the CDR3, the full variable domain is SAVISQKPSRDICQRGTSLTIQCQVDSQVTMMFWYRQQPGQSLTLIATANQGSEATYESGFVIDKFPISRPNLTFSTLTVSNMSPEDSSIYLCSVVGQGARGEKLFFGSGTQLSVL.

The chain combines TRBV18 with TRBJ2-7, with D tentatively TRBD1 (5 bases). Germline loops: CDR1 KGHSH, CDR2 LQKENI. V was shortened by 3 bases and J by 2 bases, with 8 bases between the two germline ends. The length of the CDR3 is 13 residues. DNA of the CDR3: TGTGCCAGCTCACCCCAGGGCCCCTACGAGCAGTACTTC. Its translation: CASSPQGPYEQYF.

This chain joins TRBV19 and TRBJ1-5, with 9 nucleotides matching TRBD1. CDR1 LNHDA and CDR2 SQIVND come from the germline V gene (reference sequence). The CDR3 loop spans 15 amino acids. Trimming at V came to 2 bases and at J to 6 bases, leaving 5 bases not matched to a gene. The CDR3 DNA follows: TGTGCCAGTAGTATACAGGGACAGGGAAGTCAGCCCCAGCATTTT. Protein product: CASSIQGQGSQPQHF.

The rearrangement links TRBV7-9 to TRBJ2-1; TRBD2 might be the D (5 bases). The germline V and J ends were trimmed by 4 bases and 4 bases, with 17 bases remaining between them. Germline assignment: CDR1 SEHNR and CDR2 FQNEAQ (reference sequence). The CDR3 is made up of 16 amino acids. The CDR3: CASSSEDSQQYNEQFF. As DNA, the CDR3 is TGTGCCAGCAGCTCCGAGGACTCCCAGCAATACAATGAGCAGTTCTTC.

Only a few counts were recorded for this clone. V and J are TRBV27 and TRBJ1-2; 11 bases line up with TRBD1. V gave up 5 bases and J gave up 8 bases; unmatched junction bases: 7. CDR3 length equals 14 residues. Germline V CDR1 and CDR2: MNHEY, SMNVEV (reference sequence). The CDR3 region has the DNA TGTGCCAGCAGTAAGGACAGGGGGCGCGAGGGCTACACCTTC. It yields the protein CASSKDRGREGYTF.

The J gene is TRBJ1-2, the V gene TRBV6-2 or TRBV6-3; weak D call: TRBD1 (6 bases). The V and J ends lost 6 bases and 5 bases respectively, with 16 bases between them. The CDR3 runs to 14 residues. CDR1 and CDR2 (germline): MNHEY, SVGEGT. The CDR3 DNA reads TGTGCCAGCAGCCAATGGGCAGGGGTGTATGGCTACACCTTC. As protein: CASSQWAGVYGYTF.

This chain joins TRBV19 and TRBJ1-1, with D possibly TRBD1 on 6 matching bases. Trimming removed 7 bases at V and 2 bases at J, with 14 bases between. This CDR3 contains 14 residues. Looked up from germline, CDR1 is LNHDA and CDR2 is SQIVND (reference sequence). CDR3 DNA: TGTGCCAGTAATCCTCTAGGGGGAAACACTGAAGCTTTCTTT. This sequence encodes CASNPLGGNTEAFF.

This chain uses TRBV30 with TRBJ1-6; D gene uncertain. The V end was cut by 5 bases, the J end by 7 bases, with 12 bases between. The CDR3 contains 13 residues. Looked up from germline, CDR1 is GTSNPN and CDR2 is SVGIG (reference sequence). CDR3 residues: CAWGEGGNSPLHF. The CDR3 nucleotides read TGTGCCTGGGGGGAAGGAGGGAATTCACCCCTCCACTTT.

This clone was seen a single time. The chain uses TRBV4-1 and TRBJ2-1, with TRBD1 matching over 10 bases. This CDR3 is built from 16 residues. Germline CDR1 and CDR2: MGHRA and YSYEKL. The trim removed 0 bases at V and 7 bases at J, leaving 6 bases unmatched. The CDR3 sequence: CASSQEATGGLNEQFF. In DNA form, the CDR3 reads TGCGCCAGCAGCCAAGAAGCGACAGGGGGCTTGAATGAGCAGTTCTTC.

The V call is TRBV12-3 or TRBV12-4, the J call TRBJ1-2; no reliable D call. The V and J ends lost 3 bases and 7 bases respectively, with 6 bases between them. CDR3 length: 11 residues. CDR3 nucleotide sequence: TGTGCCAGCAGTTTTATGAGTGGCTACACCTTC. Amino acid sequence: CASSFMSGYTF.

The chain employs TRBV7-3 and TRBJ2-3; 7 bases align to TRBD1. The CDR3 covers 15 residues. Germline values: CDR1 SGHTA, CDR2 FQGTGA. J lost 0 bases, V lost 5 bases, and 5 bases had no gene match. CDR3 protein: CASSRTGYSTDTQYF. The CDR3, as DNA: TGTGCCAGCAGCCGGACAGGTTATAGCACAGATACGCAGTATTTT. The full variable domain, with the rest looked up from reference TRBV7-3 and TRBJ2-3, is GAGVSQTPSNKVTEKGKYVELRCDPISGHTALYWYRQSLGQGPEFLIYFQGTGAADDSGLPNDRFFAVRPEGSVSTLKIQRTERGDSAVYLCASSRTGYSTDTQYFGPGTRLTVL.

The chain joins TRBV6-6 to TRBJ1-1; D is unclear. The germline V gene encodes CDR1 MNHNY and CDR2 SVGAGI (reference sequence). Deletions cut 6 bases from V and 4 bases from J, with 9 bases between. CDR3 length equals 12 residues. Written as DNA, the CDR3 is TGTGCCAGCAGCCAACAGAGCACTGAAGCTTTCTTT. Protein sequence: CASSQQSTEAFF.

This chain joins TRBV9 and TRBJ1-2, with a possible D match to TRBD1 (5 bases). The germline V and J ends were trimmed by 3 bases and 6 bases, with 12 bases remaining between them. CDR1 and CDR2 (germline): SGDLS, YYNGEE. This CDR3 spans 13 amino acids. CDR3 nucleotides: TGTGCCAGCAGCGCCCCATCAGGGCATGGCTACACCTTC. It is translated as CASSAPSGHGYTF.

The gene calls are TRBV5-1 and TRBJ1-5; possible D gene TRBD1, 5 bases. Germline values: CDR1 SGHRS, CDR2 YFSETQ. The CDR3 contains 16 residues. V lost 4 bases, J lost 1 base, and 15 bases lay in between. CDR3 in DNA: TGCGCCAGCAGCCCTGGGGGGGGAGGGAGCAATCAGCCCCAGCATTTT. The encoded protein is CASSPGGGGSNQPQHF.

V is TRBV30 and J is TRBJ1-3; no firm D call. CDR3 size: 15 residues. Germline V CDR1 and CDR2: GTSNPN, SVGIG (reference sequence). V lost 4 bases and J 0 bases, leaving 13 bases between the germline ends. The CDR3 coding sequence is TGTGCCTGGAAAAACCCGGGTCTCTCTGGAAACACCATATATTTT. Its protein product is CAWKNPGLSGNTIYF.

The V call is TRBV7-3, the J call TRBJ1-1; D not certain. Germline V lookup: CDR1 SGHTA, CDR2 FQGTGA. The CDR3 has 15 residues. V was clipped by 4 bases and J by 4 bases, with 16 bases between them. The CDR3 sequence is CASSSDPTGVTEAFF. CDR3 DNA: TGTGCCAGCAGCTCCGACCCCACCGGGGTCACTGAAGCTTTCTTT. The full variable domain, in which reference TRBV7-3 and TRBJ1-1 provide the parts outside the CDR3, is GAGVSQTPSNKVTEKGKYVELRCDPISGHTALYWYRQSLGQGPEFLIYFQGTGAADDSGLPNDRFFAVRPEGSVSTLKIQRTERGDSAVYLCASSSDPTGVTEAFFGQGTRLTVV.

The V and J genes are TRBV2 and TRBJ1-1; tentatively, D is TRBD1 (5 bases). Looked up from germline, CDR1 is SNHLY and CDR2 is FYNNEI. V lost 6 bases and J 10 bases, leaving 12 bases between the germline ends. This CDR3 is 11 amino acids long. The CDR3 DNA follows: TGTGCCAGCAGCATTATTGGGGCAGCTTTCTTT. This encodes CASSIIGAAFF. The variable domain in full, with the rest retrieved from reference TRBV2 and TRBJ1-1, is EPEVTQTPSHQVTQMGQEVILRCVPISNHLYFYWYRQILGQKVEFLVSFYNNEISEKSEIFDDQFSVERPDGSNFTLKIRSTKLEDSAMYFCASSIIGAAFFGQGTRLTVV.

V is TRBV19 and J is TRBJ1-4, with 7 bases matching TRBD1. The V gene end was trimmed by 8 bases and the J gene end by 8 bases; junction bases not matched to a gene: 14. CDR3 length equals 15 residues. Germline V gene lookup returns CDR1 LNHDA and CDR2 SQIVND (reference sequence). The CDR3: CASGPLRTGEEKLFF. The CDR3 nucleotides are TGTGCCAGTGGCCCACTCCGGACAGGTGAAGAAAAACTGTTTTTT.

Notes on this clone: In the same sample, other DNA sequences code for this CDR3. The chain is built from TRBV10-3 and TRBJ2-1; 12 nucleotides line up with TRBD2. After removal of 3 bases from V and 9 bases from J, the junction contained 6 bases not matched to a gene. CDR3 size: 15 residues. Germline CDR1 reads ENHRY; CDR2 reads SYGVKD. CDR3 in DNA: TGTGCCATCAGTGACCGAACTAGCGGGGGGAGTGAGCAGTTCTTC. It encodes CAISDRTSGGSEQFF.